These 26 T cell receptor beta chains were all obtained from the same sample, sequenced in a study of cytomegalovirus exposure and HLA in healthy donors. Primers for the PCR totalled 60 Vbeta and 13 Jbeta. Profiled with immunoSEQ multiplex PCR; TCRdb holds only in-frame clones, not every one. The table shows about 160,000 clones, with about four fifths occurring only once. Specimen: PBMCs. Receptors were obtained from a man aged 25 to 40 in good health and CMV-seronegative.

J is TRBJ1-1 and V is TRBV11-3; no firm D call. The CDR3 has 13 residues. Germline lookup yields CDR1 SGHNT and CDR2 YENEEA. V dropped 1 base and J dropped 3 bases, with 6 bases sitting between them. As DNA, the CDR3 is TGTGCCAGCAGCTTAGGGCCGTACACTGAAGCTTTCTTT. This codes for CASSLGPYTEAFF.

The V and J genes are TRBV13 and TRBJ1-4; D gene ambiguous. Germline CDR1 is PRHDT and CDR2 is FYEKMQ (reference sequence). This CDR3 spans 15 amino acids. V gave up 0 bases and J gave up 10 bases, with 15 bases separating them. The CDR3 DNA sequence: TGTGCCAGCAGCTTAGGAGCCGCTACCCGAGGAAAACTGTTTTTT. As protein: CASSLGAATRGKLFF.

This chain links TRBV30 with TRBJ2-1; 8 bases map to TRBD2. This CDR3 has 13 residues. Trimming cost V 7 bases and J 10 bases; bases outside gene matches: 12. Germline values: CDR1 GTSNPN, CDR2 SVGIG (reference sequence). In nucleotides, the CDR3 is TGTGCCTCGGGGGGCGGGGGGACGGGGGAGCAGTTCTTC. The encoded protein is CASGGGGTGEQFF.

The CDR3 loop is CASRRSQGNYGYTF. In DNA form, the CDR3 reads TGTGCCAGCCGGCGGTCGCAGGGGAACTATGGCTACACCTTC. This sequence joins TRBV28 and TRBJ1-2; possible D gene TRBD1, 6 bases. The CDR3 is 14 amino acids. V was pared by 8 bases and J by 2 bases, with 15 bases between. Germline V gene data show CDR1 as MDHEN and CDR2 as SYDVKM.

The sample holds a few counts of this clone. The chain carries TRBV18 and TRBJ2-6; D possibly corresponds to TRBD1 (6 bases). CDR1 KGHSH and CDR2 LQKENI come from the germline V gene. V lost 1 base to trimming and J lost 0 bases, with 10 bases between them. This CDR3 spans 17 amino acids. The CDR3 loop is CASSPLGQYSGANVLTF. Here the CDR3 DNA reads TGTGCCAGCTCACCACTAGGACAGTACTCTGGGGCCAACGTCCTGACTTTC. The whole variable domain, filled in from reference TRBV18 and TRBJ2-6, reads NAGVMQNPRHLVRRRGQEARLRCSPMKGHSHVYWYRQLPEEGLKFMVYLQKENIIDESGMPKERFSAEFPKEGPSILRIQQVVRGDSAAYFCASSPLGQYSGANVLTFGAGSRLTVL.

This clone showed up just once. The gene calls are TRBV5-4 and TRBJ2-5; 8 bases are shared with TRBD2. V shed 1 base and J 4 bases; nucleotides not matched to a gene: 3. This CDR3 is built from 14 residues. The germline gives CDR1 SGHNT, CDR2 YYREEE (reference sequence). CDR3: CASSLRTSLETQYF. The CDR3 region has the DNA TGTGCCAGCAGCTTGCGGACTAGCTTAGAGACCCAGTACTTC.

This chain connects TRBV11-2 to TRBJ2-1; 7 nucleotides agree with TRBD2. This CDR3 is 15 amino acids long. Germline-derived CDR1 and CDR2 are SGHAT and FQNNGV. V gave up 3 bases and J gave up 1 base; unmatched junction bases: 3. The CDR3 reads CASSLVGGSYNEQFF. Here the CDR3 DNA reads TGTGCCAGCAGCTTGGTGGGAGGGTCCTACAATGAGCAGTTCTTC.

The rearrangement joins TRBV10-3 to TRBJ2-5; a weak D match, TRBD1 (5 bases). This CDR3 spans 11 amino acids. V was pared by 6 bases and J by 10 bases, with 12 bases between. Germline lookup yields CDR1 ENHRY and CDR2 SYGVKD. CDR3 sequence reads: CAIRGAKGQYF. The CDR3 region has the DNA TGTGCCATCAGAGGGGCAAAAGGCCAGTACTTC.

J is TRBJ2-5 and V is TRBV25-1; TRBD1 aligns across 7 bases. J lost 2 bases, V lost 4 bases, and 7 bases had no gene match. This CDR3 spans 15 amino acids. Germline CDR1 reads MGHDK; CDR2 reads SYGVNS. CDR3 protein: CASSVPGQLQETQYF. CDR3 nucleotides: TGTGCCAGCAGTGTTCCGGGACAGCTTCAAGAGACCCAGTACTTC.

Details on this clone: Germline and junction disagree at one end, which may indicate a read error. The chain couples TRBV7-9 to TRBJ1-2, with TRBD1 identical over 9 bases. The CDR3 covers 16 residues. Germline V gene lookup returns CDR1 SEHNR and CDR2 FQNEAQ (reference sequence). CDR3 sequence (DNA): TGTTCCAGCAGCGACGGTGGGACAGGGTGGGTCTATGGCTACACCTTC. It translates to CSSSDGGTGWVYGYTF.

This chain links TRBV4-1 with TRBJ1-1, with TRBD1 matching 10 bases. Unmatched junction bases numbered 3, after V lost 0 bases and J lost 5 bases. The CDR3 is 15 residues long. Germline V lookup: CDR1 MGHRA, CDR2 YSYEKL. The CDR3 spells CASSQEGQGRTEAFF. The CDR3, as DNA: TGCGCCAGCAGCCAAGAGGGACAGGGGAGGACTGAAGCTTTCTTT.

The chain employs TRBV9 and TRBJ1-5, with D unresolved. There are 14 residues in the CDR3. V shed 4 bases and J shed 5 bases, with 13 bases lying between them. CDR1 SGDLS and CDR2 YYNGEE come from the germline V gene. The CDR3 DNA reads TGTGCCAGCAGCCCCTACAGTTCCGATCAGCCCCAGCATTTT. Translation: CASSPYSSDQPQHF.

This clone was found once. The V and J genes are TRBV18 and TRBJ2-2; D may be TRBD1 (6 bases). CDR3 length equals 17 residues. Trimming shortened V by 6 bases and J by 5 bases, and 22 bases separated the two germline ends. Germline CDR1 KGHSH, CDR2 LQKENI. In DNA form, the CDR3 reads TGTGCCAGCTCCCTCACCGATAGCAGGGGCTGGACCGGGGAGCTGTTTTTT. Its protein is CASSLTDSRGWTGELFF.

The genes are TRBV5-8 and TRBJ1-5, with D perhaps matching TRBD1 (6 bases). Germline CDR1 reads SGHTS; CDR2 reads YDEGEE. The germline V and J ends were trimmed by 3 bases and 6 bases, with 16 bases remaining between them. The CDR3 is made up of 15 amino acids. The CDR3 reads CASSSPVGASQPQHF. DNA for the CDR3: TGTGCCAGCAGCTCCCCAGTGGGGGCGAGTCAGCCCCAGCATTTT.

V usage is TRBV7-6 and J usage is TRBJ2-7; D uncertain. This CDR3 spans 16 amino acids. V dropped 6 bases and J dropped 5 bases, with 23 bases sitting between them. Germline CDR1 is SGHVS and CDR2 is FNYEAQ. The CDR3 spells CASSLRSARPSDEQYF. For the CDR3, the DNA is TGTGCCAGCAGTCTCCGGAGTGCCCGCCCTTCCGACGAGCAGTACTTC.

The genes are TRBV7-9 and TRBJ2-7; D remains ambiguous. Trimming removed 2 bases from V and 2 bases from J, with 10 bases in between. Germline-derived CDR1 and CDR2 are SEHNR and FQNEAQ (reference sequence). This CDR3 is 14 amino acids long. The DNA of the CDR3 is TGTGCCAGCAGCTTATCGGCGGTGACCTACGAGCAGTACTTC. Protein: CASSLSAVTYEQYF.

This clone came up once. The V gene is TRBV27, the J gene TRBJ2-1; D remains unclear. There are 18 residues in the CDR3. V was shortened by 6 bases and J by 6 bases, with 27 bases between the two germline ends. In germline, CDR1 is MNHEY, CDR2 SMNVEV (reference sequence). CDR3 DNA sequence: TGTGCCAGCAGCCCCTATCTCTCGCGCGGCAAAAGATTCAATGAGCAGTTCTTC. Translation: CASSPYLSRGKRFNEQFF.

The chain uses TRBV5-4 and TRBJ2-1, with TRBD1 identical over 9 bases. The CDR3 has 13 amino acids. The germline gives CDR1 SGHNT, CDR2 YYREEE (reference sequence). Unmatched junction bases numbered 4, after V lost 4 bases and J lost 8 bases. CDR3 protein: CASSARDRDEQFF. CDR3 coding DNA: TGTGCCAGCAGCGCCCGGGACAGGGATGAGCAGTTCTTC.

The CDR3 sequence is CASSGDRLNTEAFF. The CDR3 DNA is TGTGCCAGCAGCGGGGACAGGCTGAACACTGAAGCTTTCTTT. The chain combines TRBV9 with TRBJ1-1, with 8 positions matching TRBD1. From germline, CDR1 is SGDLS and CDR2 YYNGEE. The CDR3 consists of 14 residues. V shed 3 bases and J 0 bases; nucleotides not matched to a gene: 1.

The rearrangement joins TRBV6-5 to TRBJ2-5, with 7 bases that match TRBD1. The trim removed 4 bases at V and 2 bases at J, leaving 10 bases unmatched. This CDR3 contains 16 residues. Germline V gene lookup returns CDR1 MNHEY and CDR2 SVGAGI. The CDR3 DNA reads TGTGCCAGCAGTTCCTACCCGGGACAGCTACAAGAGACCCAGTACTTC. It specifies CASSSYPGQLQETQYF.

The DNA for the CDR3 is TGTGCCAGCTCCTCCGGGACACCTTTTAACTATGGCTACACCTTC. This translates into CASSSGTPFNYGYTF. This sequence joins TRBV7-3 and TRBJ1-2, with a tentative D call TRBD1 (6 bases). Germline-derived CDR1 and CDR2 are SGHTA and FQGTGA. The CDR3 is made up of 15 amino acids. V lost 8 bases, J lost 1 base, and 17 bases lay in between.

The chain uses TRBV7-3 and TRBJ2-3; unclear D gene. Trimming left V 2 bases short and J 2 bases short, with 11 bases between. The CDR3 loop spans 15 amino acids. Per the germline V gene, CDR1 is SGHTA and CDR2 is FQGTGA. This chain's CDR3 is CASSLSRQPTDTQYF. The CDR3 DNA is TGTGCCAGCAGCTTATCTAGGCAACCCACAGATACGCAGTATTTT.

The chain uses TRBV11-1 and TRBJ2-3; 7 bases align to TRBD2. This CDR3 is built from 14 residues. Per the germline V gene, CDR1 is SGHAT and CDR2 is FQDESV (reference sequence). The V and J ends lost 1 base and 6 bases, in that order; junction bases with no gene match: 4. The DNA for the CDR3 is TGTGCCAGCAGCTTAGGCAGGGAGGGGGATACGCAGTATTTT. Translated: CASSLGREGDTQYF. Using reference TRBV11-1 and TRBJ2-3 for the parts outside the CDR3, the full variable domain is EAEVAQSPRYKITEKSQAVAFWCDPISGHATLYWYRQILGQGPELLVQFQDESVVDDSQLPKDRFSAERLKGVDSTLKIQPAELGDSAMYLCASSLGREGDTQYFGPGTRLTVL.

This chain links TRBV25-1 with TRBJ1-1; 11 bases are a match to TRBD1. V lost 10 bases, J lost 2 bases, and 3 bases stayed unmatched. The CDR3 runs 13 residues. Germline V CDR1 and CDR2: MGHDK, SYGVNS. CDR3 sequence: CATGTGGNTEAFF. The CDR3 DNA is TGTGCCACAGGGACAGGGGGAAACACTGAAGCTTTCTTT.

This chain connects TRBV5-1 to TRBJ2-3, with 8 bases that match TRBD2. Looked up from germline, CDR1 is SGHRS and CDR2 is YFSETQ. V shed 4 bases, J shed 1 base, and the junction held 8 bases outside the gene matches. The CDR3 length is 16 residues. CDR3 nucleotide sequence: TGCGCCAGCAGCCTTACACTGACTAGCGGCACAGATACGCAGTATTTT. It yields the protein CASSLTLTSGTDTQYF.

The V gene is TRBV7-9, the J gene TRBJ2-5, with a tentative D call TRBD1 (5 bases). The germline V gene has CDR1 SEHNR and CDR2 FQNEAQ (reference sequence). The CDR3 is 13 amino acids. V was cut by 3 bases and J by 4 bases, with 9 bases left in between. The chain's CDR3 is CASSFRAGETQYF. The CDR3 DNA is TGTGCCAGCAGCTTCAGGGCTGGAGAGACCCAGTACTTC.